The sequence of this TCR beta chain was determined in a study of T-cell memory formation after mild COVID-19. TCRdb recomputed calls from the 5' RACE reads with MiXCR, one row per CDR3 protein. Of about 190,000 distinct CDR3 sequences listed, 20% to 25% are singletons. This sequence was found in an adult woman who had mild COVID-19 (a few samples of this study predate the infection). Cell type and time point are not known. Sequencing was done on a sample of PBMCs or a T cell subset sorted from them (not recorded which).

CDR3 amino acids: CASSYGHLSSYNEQFF. CDR3 bases: TGTGCCAGCAGTTACGGGCACCTATCATCCTACAATGAGCAGTTCTTC. The genes are TRBV6-6 and TRBJ2-1, with no clear D. Trimming left V 2 bases short and J 1 base short, with 12 bases between. From germline, CDR1 is MNHNY and CDR2 SVGAGI (reference sequence). The CDR3 consists of 16 residues.